These 9 T cell receptor beta chains were sequenced from one sample in a study of blood T cell repertoires in COVID-19. Sequencing used immunoSEQ multiplex PCR; TCRdb keeps in-frame clones, though not all of them. The top ten clones hold around a tenth of a sample with roughly 310,000 clones, about 91% of them seen once. The sample consisted of PBMCs or T cells enriched from blood (not recorded which). The source of these receptors is a middle-aged woman who had recovered from COVID-19.

The chain joins TRBV2 to TRBJ2-1; TRBD2 matches 9 bases. CDR3 length equals 16 residues. Germline V lookup: CDR1 SNHLY, CDR2 FYNNEI. V shed 7 bases and J 0 bases; nucleotides not matched to a gene: 7. CDR3 nucleotides: TGTGCCAGCACCGGACTAGCGTTCAGCTCCTACAATGAGCAGTTCTTC. As protein: CASTGLAFSSYNEQFF.

The table lists this clone with a few counts. The chain is built from TRBV28 and TRBJ2-1; 9 nucleotides match TRBD2. This CDR3 has 15 amino acids. Looked up from germline, CDR1 is MDHEN and CDR2 is SYDVKM. The trim removed 7 bases at V and 6 bases at J, leaving 10 bases unmatched. CDR3 sequence reads: CASTHWGAGGNEQFF. CDR3 nucleotide sequence: TGTGCCAGCACCCATTGGGGAGCGGGGGGCAATGAGCAGTTCTTC.

The J gene is TRBJ1-2, the V gene TRBV7-2; 8 bases line up with TRBD1. Germline CDR1 is SGHTA and CDR2 is FQGNSA. Trimming took 2 bases from V and 8 from J; bases not matched to a gene: 10. CDR3 length equals 15 residues. CDR3 coding DNA: TGTGCCAGCAGCTTACCCTCGACAGGGGCCAGGGGCTACACCTTC. Amino acid sequence: CASSLPSTGARGYTF.

The chain employs TRBV20-1 and TRBJ1-2; no reliable D call. Trimming pared 0 bases from V and 7 bases from J, leaving 6 bases between. CDR1 and CDR2 (germline): DFQATT, SNEGSKA (reference sequence). There are 11 residues in the CDR3. The CDR3 is CSARERVGYTF. CDR3 nucleotides: TGCAGTGCTAGAGAGAGGGTTGGCTACACCTTC.

The chain carries TRBV9 and TRBJ2-5; 8 nucleotides align to TRBD2. This CDR3 region has 16 residues. Trimming took 2 bases from V and 7 from J; bases not matched to a gene: 13. Germline V gene lookup returns CDR1 SGDLS and CDR2 YYNGEE. CDR3 residues: CASSVPKAGAGGTQYF. As DNA, the CDR3 is TGTGCCAGCAGCGTCCCAAAAGCGGGGGCCGGGGGGACCCAGTACTTC.

The chain uses TRBV7-2 and TRBJ1-6; D uncertain. Trimming left V 7 bases short and J 8 bases short, with 12 bases between. CDR1 SGHTA and CDR2 FQGNSA come from the germline V gene. The CDR3 contains 13 residues. The CDR3 reads CASTTSGDSPLHF. As DNA, the CDR3 is TGTGCCAGCACGACCTCGGGTGATTCACCCCTCCACTTT. Variable domain in full (rest from reference TRBV7-2 and TRBJ1-6): GAGVSQSPSNKVTEKGKDVELRCDPISGHTALYWYRQSLGQGLEFLIYFQGNSAPDKSGLPSDRFSAERTGGSVSTLTIQRTQQEDSAVYLCASTTSGDSPLHFGNGTRLTVT.

The gene calls are TRBV7-2 and TRBJ2-3, with 9 bases aligning to TRBD2. The CDR3 is 15 amino acids. The J segment lost 1 base and the V segment lost 1 base, leaving 0 bases of the junction unmatched. The germline V gene encodes CDR1 SGHTA and CDR2 FQGNSA. In DNA form, the CDR3 reads TGTGCCAGCAGCTTAGGACTAGCGGGCACAGATACGCAGTATTTT. Amino acids: CASSLGLAGTDTQYF. Full variable domain (remainder filled in from reference TRBV7-2 and TRBJ2-3): GAGVSQSPSNKVTEKGKDVELRCDPISGHTALYWYRQSLGQGLEFLIYFQGNSAPDKSGLPSDRFSAERTGGSVSTLTIQRTQQEDSAVYLCASSLGLAGTDTQYFGPGTRLTVL.

The rearrangement links TRBV5-4 to TRBJ2-7, with D tentatively TRBD2 (5 bases). The CDR3 runs to 15 residues. Germline loops: CDR1 SGHNT, CDR2 YYREEE (reference sequence). V lost 3 bases and J 0 bases, leaving 13 bases between the germline ends. The CDR3: CASSSFSALSYEQYF. CDR3 nucleotides: TGTGCCAGCAGCTCCTTTAGCGCCCTCTCCTACGAGCAGTACTTC.

V is TRBV5-1 and J is TRBJ1-1; tentatively, D is TRBD1 (6 bases). The length of the CDR3 is 14 residues. The V gene's germline CDR1 is SGHRS and CDR2 YFSETQ. Trimming stripped 1 base from V and 3 bases from J, with 10 bases between. Here the CDR3 DNA reads TGCGCCAGCAGCTTGCGGTACAGGGACACTGAAGCTTTCTTT. It translates to CASSLRYRDTEAFF.